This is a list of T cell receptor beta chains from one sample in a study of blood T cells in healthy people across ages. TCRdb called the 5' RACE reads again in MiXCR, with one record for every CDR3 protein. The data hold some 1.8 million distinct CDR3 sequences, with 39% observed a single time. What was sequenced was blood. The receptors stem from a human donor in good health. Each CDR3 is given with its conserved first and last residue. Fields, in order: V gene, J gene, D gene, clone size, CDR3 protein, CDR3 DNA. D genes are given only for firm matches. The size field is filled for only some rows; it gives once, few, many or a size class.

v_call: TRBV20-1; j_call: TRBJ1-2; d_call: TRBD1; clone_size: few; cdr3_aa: CSASTGSGSRGYTF; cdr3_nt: TGCAGTGCCTCGACAGGGAGTGGGTCTAGAGGCTACACCTTC
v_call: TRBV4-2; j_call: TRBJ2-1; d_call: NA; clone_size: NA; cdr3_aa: CASSHTSNDEQFF; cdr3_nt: TGTGCCAGCAGCCATACTAGTAACGATGAGCAGTTCTTC
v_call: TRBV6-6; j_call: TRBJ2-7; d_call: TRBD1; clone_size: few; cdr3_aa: CASGRGTGDYEQYF; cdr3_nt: TGTGCCAGTGGCCGGGGGACAGGGGACTACGAGCAGTACTTC
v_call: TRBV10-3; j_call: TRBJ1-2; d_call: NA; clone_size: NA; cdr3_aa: CAYSGGSPNYGYTF; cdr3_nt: TGTGCCTATAGCGGGGGGTCGCCTAACTATGGCTACACCTTC
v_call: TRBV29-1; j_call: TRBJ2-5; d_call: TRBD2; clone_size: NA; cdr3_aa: CSVGRVAGAPYQETQYF; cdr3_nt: TGCAGCGTTGGGAGGGTAGCGGGGGCCCCGTACCAAGAGACCCAGTACTTC
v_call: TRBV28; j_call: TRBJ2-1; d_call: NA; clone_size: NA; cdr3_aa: CASIRSSHNEQFF; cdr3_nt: TGTGCCAGCATCCGGAGCTCCCACAATGAGCAGTTCTTC
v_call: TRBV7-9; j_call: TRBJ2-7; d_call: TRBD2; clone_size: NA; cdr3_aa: CASSPRTSPYEQYF; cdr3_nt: TGTGCCAGCAGTCCCCGGACTAGCCCCTACGAGCAGTACTTC
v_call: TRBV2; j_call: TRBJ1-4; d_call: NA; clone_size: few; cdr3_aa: CASSELGSHGKLFF; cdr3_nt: TGTGCCAGCAGTGAATTGGGCTCCCACGGAAAACTGTTTTTT
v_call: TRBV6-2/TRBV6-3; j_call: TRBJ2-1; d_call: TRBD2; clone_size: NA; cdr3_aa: CASSEGLAGGLFYNEQFF; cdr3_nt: TGTGCCAGCAGTGAGGGACTAGCGGGGGGGCTGTTCTACAATGAGCAGTTCTTC
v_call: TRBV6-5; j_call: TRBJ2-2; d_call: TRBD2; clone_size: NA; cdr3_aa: CASSYSMLAGANTGELFF; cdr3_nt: TGTGCCAGCAGTTACTCGATGCTAGCGGGGGCGAACACCGGGGAGCTGTTTTTT
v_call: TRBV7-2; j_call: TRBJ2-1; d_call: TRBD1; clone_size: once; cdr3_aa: CASGPPGQWGNEQFF; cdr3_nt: TGTGCCAGCGGTCCACCGGGACAGTGGGGAAATGAGCAGTTCTTC
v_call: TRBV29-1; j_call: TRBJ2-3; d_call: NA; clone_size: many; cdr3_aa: CSVDPSTDTQYF; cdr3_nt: TGCAGCGTTGACCCAAGCACAGATACGCAGTATTTT
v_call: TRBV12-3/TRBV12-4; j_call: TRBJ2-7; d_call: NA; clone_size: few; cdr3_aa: CASRDTTKGTYEQYF; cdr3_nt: TGTGCCAGCAGAGACACCACCAAGGGTACCTACGAGCAGTACTTC
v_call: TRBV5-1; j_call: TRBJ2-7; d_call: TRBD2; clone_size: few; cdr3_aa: CASSPGGGNTYERYF; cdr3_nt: TGCGCCAGCAGCCCCGGCGGGGGTAACACCTACGAGCGGTACTTC
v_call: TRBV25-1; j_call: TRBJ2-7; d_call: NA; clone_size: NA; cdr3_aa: CASSPFDEQYF; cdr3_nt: TGTGCCAGCAGCCCCTTCGACGAGCAGTACTTC
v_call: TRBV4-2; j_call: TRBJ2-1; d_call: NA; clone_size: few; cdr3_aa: CASSQGTLGQNEQFF; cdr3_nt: TGTGCCAGCAGCCAAGGCACTCTCGGACAGAATGAGCAGTTCTTC
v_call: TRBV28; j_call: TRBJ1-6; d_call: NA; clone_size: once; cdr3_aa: CASSRGTQVSYNSPLHF; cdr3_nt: TGTGCCAGCAGTCGTGGGACCCAAGTCTCCTATAATTCACCCCTCCACTTT
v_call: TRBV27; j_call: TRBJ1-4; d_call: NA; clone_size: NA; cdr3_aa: CASSLGTGTINEKLFF; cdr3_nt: TGTGCCAGCAGTTTAGGTACCGGGACGATTAATGAAAAACTGTTTTTT
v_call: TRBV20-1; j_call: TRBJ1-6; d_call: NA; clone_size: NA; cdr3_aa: CSASRQGYNSPLHF; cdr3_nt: TGCAGTGCTAGTAGGCAGGGTTATAATTCACCCCTCCACTTT
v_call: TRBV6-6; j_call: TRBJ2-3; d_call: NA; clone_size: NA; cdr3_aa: CASGYSREITDTQYF; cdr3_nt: TGTGCCAGCGGCTACTCGAGGGAAATCACAGATACGCAGTATTTT
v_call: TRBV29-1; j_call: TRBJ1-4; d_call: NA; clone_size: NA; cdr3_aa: CSVRTGEGKLFF; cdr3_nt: TGCAGCGTCCGGACTGGGGAGGGAAAACTGTTTTTT
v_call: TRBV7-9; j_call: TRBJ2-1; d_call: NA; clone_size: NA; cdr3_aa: CASTKTVRGPYNEQFF; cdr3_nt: TGTGCCAGCACTAAAACGGTGAGGGGCCCCTACAATGAGCAGTTCTTC
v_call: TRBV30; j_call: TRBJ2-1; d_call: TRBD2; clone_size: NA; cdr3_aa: CAWAPGTSGNNEQFF; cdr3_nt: TGTGCCTGGGCCCCCGGGACTAGCGGGAACAATGAGCAGTTCTTC
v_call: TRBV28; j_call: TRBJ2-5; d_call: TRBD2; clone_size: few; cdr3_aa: CASSLGSSGKETQYF; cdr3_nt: TGTGCCAGCAGTTTGGGGTCTAGCGGGAAAGAGACCCAGTACTTC
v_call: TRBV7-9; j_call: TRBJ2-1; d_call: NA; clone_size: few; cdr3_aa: CASSLLPESNEQFF; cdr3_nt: TGTGCCAGCAGCTTACTTCCGGAATCCAATGAGCAGTTCTTC
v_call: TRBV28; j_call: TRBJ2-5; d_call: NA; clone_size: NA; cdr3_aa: CASSFGSPGRETQYF; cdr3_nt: TGTGCCAGCAGTTTCGGCAGCCCCGGTAGAGAGACCCAGTACTTC
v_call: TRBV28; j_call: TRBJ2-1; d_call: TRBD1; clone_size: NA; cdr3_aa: CASSYLRRTGYNEQFF; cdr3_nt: TGTGCCAGCAGTTACCTCCGTAGGACAGGGTACAATGAGCAGTTCTTC
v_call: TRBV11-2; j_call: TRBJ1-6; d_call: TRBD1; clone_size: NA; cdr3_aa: CASSLWTGSNSPLHF; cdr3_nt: TGTGCCAGCAGCCTGTGGACAGGGTCAAACTCACCCCTCCACTTT
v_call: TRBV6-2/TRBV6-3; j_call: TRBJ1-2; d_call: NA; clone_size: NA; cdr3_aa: CASTGASGSYGYTF; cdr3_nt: TGTGCCAGCACTGGCGCATCGGGGAGCTATGGCTACACCTTC
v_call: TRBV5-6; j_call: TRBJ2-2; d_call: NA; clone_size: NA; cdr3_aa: CASRRVTGWYTGELFF; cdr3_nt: TGTGCCAGCAGAAGAGTAACGGGATGGTACACCGGGGAGCTGTTTTTT
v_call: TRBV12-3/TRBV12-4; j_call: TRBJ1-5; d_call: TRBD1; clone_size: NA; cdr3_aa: CASSFGTGAQGEPQHF; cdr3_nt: TGTGCCAGCAGTTTCGGGACAGGGGCCCAAGGGGAGCCCCAGCATTTT
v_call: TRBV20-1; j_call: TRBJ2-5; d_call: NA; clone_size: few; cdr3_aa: CSARDRVGALQETQYF; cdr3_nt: TGCAGTGCTAGAGATCGGGTGGGGGCCCTCCAAGAGACCCAGTACTTC
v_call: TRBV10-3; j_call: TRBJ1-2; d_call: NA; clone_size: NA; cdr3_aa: CAHRKDLDYGYTF; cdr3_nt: TGTGCCCACCGTAAAGATCTTGACTATGGCTACACCTTC
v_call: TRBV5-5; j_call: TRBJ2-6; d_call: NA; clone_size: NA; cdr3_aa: CASSFLVQSYLGANVLTF; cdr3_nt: TGTGCCAGCAGCTTCCTGGTCCAAAGTTACTTAGGGGCCAACGTCCTGACTTTC
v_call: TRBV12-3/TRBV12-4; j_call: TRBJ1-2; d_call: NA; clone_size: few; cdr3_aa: CASSVNLQPNYGYTF; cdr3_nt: TGTGCCAGCAGTGTAAACTTACAGCCTAACTATGGCTACACCTTC
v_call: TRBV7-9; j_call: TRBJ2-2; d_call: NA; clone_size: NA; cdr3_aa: CASSPSALTGELFF; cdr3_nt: TGTGCCAGCAGCCCGTCGGCCCTTACCGGGGAGCTGTTTTTT
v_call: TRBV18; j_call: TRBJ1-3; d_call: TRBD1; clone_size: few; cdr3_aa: CASSAGTVSSAIYF; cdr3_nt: TGTGCCAGCTCGGCCGGGACAGTATCATCCGCCATATATTTT
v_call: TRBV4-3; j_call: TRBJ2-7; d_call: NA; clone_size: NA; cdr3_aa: CASSQESIPSYEQYF; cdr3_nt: TGCGCCAGCAGCCAAGAGTCTATCCCCTCCTACGAGCAGTACTTC
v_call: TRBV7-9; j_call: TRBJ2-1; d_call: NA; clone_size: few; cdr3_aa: CASSPPEDIYNEQFF; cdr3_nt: TGTGCCAGCAGTCCTCCAGAGGACATATACAATGAGCAGTTCTTC
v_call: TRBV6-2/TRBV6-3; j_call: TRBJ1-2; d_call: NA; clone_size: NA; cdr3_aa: CASSYSTEAYGYTF; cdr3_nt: TGTGCCAGCAGTTACTCGACAGAGGCCTATGGCTACACCTTC
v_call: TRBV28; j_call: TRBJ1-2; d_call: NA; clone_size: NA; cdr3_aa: CASSLNFVYGYTF; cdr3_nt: TGTGCCAGCAGTTTAAACTTTGTCTATGGCTACACCTTC
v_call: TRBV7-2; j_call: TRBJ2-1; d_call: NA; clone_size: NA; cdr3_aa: CASSLMKGGYNEQFF; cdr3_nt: TGTGCCAGCAGCTTAATGAAGGGGGGCTACAATGAGCAGTTCTTC
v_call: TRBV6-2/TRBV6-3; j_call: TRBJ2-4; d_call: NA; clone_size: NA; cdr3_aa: CASSYKGASAKNIQYF; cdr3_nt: TGTGCCAGCAGTTACAAGGGAGCCTCGGCCAAAAACATTCAGTACTTC
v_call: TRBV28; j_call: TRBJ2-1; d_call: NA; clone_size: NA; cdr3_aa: CASSPHLISYNEQFF; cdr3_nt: TGTGCCAGCAGCCCCCACCTAATTTCCTACAATGAGCAGTTCTTC
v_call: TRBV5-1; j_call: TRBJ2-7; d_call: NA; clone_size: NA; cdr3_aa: CASSFLPGHEQYF; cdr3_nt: TGCGCCAGCAGCTTCTTACCAGGGCACGAGCAGTACTTC
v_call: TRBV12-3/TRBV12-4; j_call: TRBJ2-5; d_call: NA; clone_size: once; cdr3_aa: CASSLTWGAAETQYF; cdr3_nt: TGTGCCAGCAGTCTCACGTGGGGGGCTGCAGAGACCCAGTACTTC
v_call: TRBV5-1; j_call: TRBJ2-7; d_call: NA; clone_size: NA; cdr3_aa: CASSWGRDKGEQYF; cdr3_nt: TGCGCCAGCAGCTGGGGCCGGGACAAGGGCGAGCAGTACTTC
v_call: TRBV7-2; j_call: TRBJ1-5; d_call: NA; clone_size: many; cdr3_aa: CASSKAASLPQHF; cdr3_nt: TGTGCCAGCAGCAAAGCGGCGTCTTTGCCCCAGCATTTT
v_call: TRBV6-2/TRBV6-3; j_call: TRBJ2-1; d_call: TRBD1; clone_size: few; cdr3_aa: CASTMTRTGHNEQFF; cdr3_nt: TGTGCCAGCACCATGACCCGGACAGGGCACAATGAGCAGTTCTTC
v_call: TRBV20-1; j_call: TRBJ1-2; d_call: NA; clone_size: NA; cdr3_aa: CSARDRISGYTF; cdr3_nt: TGCAGTGCTAGAGATCGTATTTCGGGCTACACCTTC
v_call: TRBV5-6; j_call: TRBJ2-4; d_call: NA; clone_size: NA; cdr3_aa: CASSLGLWRGNIQYF; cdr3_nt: TGTGCCAGCAGCCTCGGTCTATGGAGGGGGAACATTCAGTACTTC
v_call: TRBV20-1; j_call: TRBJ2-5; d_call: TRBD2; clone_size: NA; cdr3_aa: CSAPLRTSGQETQYF; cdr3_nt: TGCAGTGCCCCGCTTCGAACTAGCGGCCAAGAGACCCAGTACTTC
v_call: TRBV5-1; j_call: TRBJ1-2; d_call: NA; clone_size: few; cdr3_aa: CASSLATEGAGGYTF; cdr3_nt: TGCGCCAGCAGCTTGGCCACGGAGGGAGCAGGAGGCTACACCTTC
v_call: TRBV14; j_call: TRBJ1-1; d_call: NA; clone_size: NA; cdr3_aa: CASSQGEGAFF; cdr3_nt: TGTGCCAGCAGCCAAGGGGAGGGAGCTTTCTTT
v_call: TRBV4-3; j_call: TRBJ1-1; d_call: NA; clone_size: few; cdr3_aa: CASSGSRLNTEAFF; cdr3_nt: TGCGCCAGCAGTGGGAGTAGGTTGAACACTGAAGCTTTCTTT